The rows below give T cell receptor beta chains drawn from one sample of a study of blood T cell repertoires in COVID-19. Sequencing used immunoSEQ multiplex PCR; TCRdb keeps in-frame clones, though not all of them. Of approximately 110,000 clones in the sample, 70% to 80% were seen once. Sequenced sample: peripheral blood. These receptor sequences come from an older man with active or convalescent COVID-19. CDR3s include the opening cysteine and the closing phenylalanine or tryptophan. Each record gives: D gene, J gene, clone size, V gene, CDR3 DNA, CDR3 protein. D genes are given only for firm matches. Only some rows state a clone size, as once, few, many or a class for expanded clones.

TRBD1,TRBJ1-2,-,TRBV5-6,TGTGCCAGCAGTCCGGGACAGCCTAACTATGGCTACACCTTC,CASSPGQPNYGYTF
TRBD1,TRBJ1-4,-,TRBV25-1,TGTGCCAGCAGTGATCCCGGGACAGGGGGAGAAAAACTGTTTTTT,CASSDPGTGGEKLFF
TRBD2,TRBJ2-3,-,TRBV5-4,TGTGCCAGCAGCCGCGGGACTAGCGGGGGCACAGATACGCAGTATTTT,CASSRGTSGGTDTQYF
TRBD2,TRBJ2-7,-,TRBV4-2,TGTGCCAGCAGCCAAGCGAAAAGCGGGGTACCCTACGAGCAGTACTTC,CASSQAKSGVPYEQYF
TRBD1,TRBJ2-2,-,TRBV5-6,TGTGCCAGCAGCCCGGATTACGGGACAGTCACCGGGGAGCTGTTTTTT,CASSPDYGTVTGELFF
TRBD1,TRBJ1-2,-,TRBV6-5,TGTGCCAGCAGTTACGGTGGCCGACAGGGTAGTGGCTACACCTTC,CASSYGGRQGSGYTF
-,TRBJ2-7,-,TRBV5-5,TGTGCCAGCAGCTTGGCAGGGTCCTACGAGCAGTACTTC,CASSLAGSYEQYF
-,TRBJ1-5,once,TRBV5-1,TGCGCCAGCAGCCCGGAAGGGGGTGGCCAGCCCCAGCATTTT,CASSPEGGGQPQHF
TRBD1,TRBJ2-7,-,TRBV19,TGTGCCAGTAGGGGACAGATACTGAGTGTTTCCTACGAGCAGTACTTC,CASRGQILSVSYEQYF
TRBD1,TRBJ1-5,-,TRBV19,TGTGCCAGTAGTAAGGGACAGGGAGGGAACAACAATCAGCCCCAGCATTTT,CASSKGQGGNNNQPQHF
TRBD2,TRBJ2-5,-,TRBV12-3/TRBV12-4,TGTGCCACCATGGGGGGCGGGAGGGAGACCCAGTACTTC,CATMGGGRETQYF
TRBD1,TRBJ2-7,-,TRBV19,TGTGCCAGTAGCACCGGGACAGGGGGCGACGAGCAGTACTTC,CASSTGTGGDEQYF
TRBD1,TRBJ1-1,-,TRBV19,TGTGCCAGTAGGACGGGACAGCAAATGAACACTGAAGCTTTCTTT,CASRTGQQMNTEAFF
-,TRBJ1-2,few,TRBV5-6,TGTGCCAGCAGCCCCGACTCCTATGGCTACACCTTC,CASSPDSYGYTF
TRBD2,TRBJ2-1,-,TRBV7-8,TGTGCCAGCAGCTTAAGTGGACTAGCTTTATTCGATGAGCAGTTCTTC,CASSLSGLALFDEQFF
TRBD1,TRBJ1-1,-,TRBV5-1,TGCGCCAGCAGCTGGGGACAGATGAACACTGAAGCTTTCTTT,CASSWGQMNTEAFF
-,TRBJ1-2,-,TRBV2,TGTGCCAGCAGTGAATTTTTTCCCGACAGGTCTTATGGCTACACCTTC,CASSEFFPDRSYGYTF
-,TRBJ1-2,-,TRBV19,TGTGCCAGTAGTATCAGGGGTAACTATGGCTACACCTTC,CASSIRGNYGYTF
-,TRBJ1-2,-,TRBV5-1,TGCGCCAGCAGGACCGGGGATCCTAACTATGGCTACACCTTC,CASRTGDPNYGYTF
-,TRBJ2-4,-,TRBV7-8,TGTGCCAGCAGCTTAGCGCTGGGGGGATACGCCAAAAACATTCAGTACTTC,CASSLALGGYAKNIQYF
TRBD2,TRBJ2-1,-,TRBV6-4,TGTGCCAGCAGCAGGGAGGGTGAGCAGTTCTTC,CASSREGEQFF
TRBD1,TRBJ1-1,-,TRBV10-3,TGTGCCATCAGTGACCACCGGGACAGACGGAACACTGAAGCTTTCTTT,CAISDHRDRRNTEAFF
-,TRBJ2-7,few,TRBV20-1,TGCAGTGCTAGCCGCTACGAGCAGTACTTC,CSASRYEQYF
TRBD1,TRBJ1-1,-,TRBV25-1,TGTGCCAGCAGTGATTCGGACAGGGCGGGAACTGAAGCTTTCTTT,CASSDSDRAGTEAFF
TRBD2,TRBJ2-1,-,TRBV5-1,TGCGCCAGCAGCTCTACTAGCGGGGGGGACAATGAGCAGTTCTTC,CASSSTSGGDNEQFF
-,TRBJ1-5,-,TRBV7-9,TGTGCCAGCAGACAAGCCCAGGGGCCCCAGCATTTT,CASRQAQGPQHF
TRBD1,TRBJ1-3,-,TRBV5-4,TGTGCCAGCAGCTCTGGACAGGACGTCTCTGGAAACACCATATATTTT,CASSSGQDVSGNTIYF
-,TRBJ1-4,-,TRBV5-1,TGCGCCAGCAGCTTGGAGGCAGGGGAGGAAAAACTGTTTTTT,CASSLEAGEEKLFF
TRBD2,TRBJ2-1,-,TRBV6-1,TGTGCCAGCAGTGACTTATTTAGCGGGAGGGTAATTTACAATGAGCAGTTCTTC,CASSDLFSGRVIYNEQFF
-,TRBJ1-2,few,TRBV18,TGTGCCAGCTCACCCACGGCCGGGGAGAGTGGCTACACCTTC,CASSPTAGESGYTF
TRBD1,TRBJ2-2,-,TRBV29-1,TGCAGCGGCGCAACAGGGGATCGCACCGGGGAGCTGTTTTTT,CSGATGDRTGELFF
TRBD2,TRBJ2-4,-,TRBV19,TGTGCCAGTAGTAGGGGACTAGCGGGGAAAAACATTCAGTACTTC,CASSRGLAGKNIQYF
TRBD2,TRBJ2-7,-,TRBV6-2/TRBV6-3,TGTGCCAGCAGTTACGAACTAGCGGGAGTGTACGAGCAGTACTTC,CASSYELAGVYEQYF
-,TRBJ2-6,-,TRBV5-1,TGCGCCAGCAGGCCCGGGGGATCTGGGGCCAACGTCCTGACTTTC,CASRPGGSGANVLTF
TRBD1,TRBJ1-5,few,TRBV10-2,TGCGCCAGCAGTGGGGGACAGGGGGCCCAGCCCCAGCATTTT,CASSGGQGAQPQHF
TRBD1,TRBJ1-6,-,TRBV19,TGTGCCAGTAGTATTTGGGACAGGCCGAATTCACCCCTCCACTTT,CASSIWDRPNSPLHF
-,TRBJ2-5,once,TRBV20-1,TGCAGTGCTCCTAGGGGCGAGACCCAGTACTTC,CSAPRGETQYF
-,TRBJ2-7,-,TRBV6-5,TGTGCCAGCAGGACAGGACCCGAGCAGTACTTC,CASRTGPEQYF
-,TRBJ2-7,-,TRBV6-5,TGTGCCAGCACCCCGGGGTCTTTGGACGAGCAGTACTTC,CASTPGSLDEQYF
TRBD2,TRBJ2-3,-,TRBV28,TGTGCCAGCAGTTTATTAGCGGGAAGTTCCACAGATACGCAGTATTTT,CASSLLAGSSTDTQYF
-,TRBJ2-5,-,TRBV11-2,TGTGCCAGCAGCTTAGGCAGGGCGGAGGGAGAGACCCAGTACTTC,CASSLGRAEGETQYF
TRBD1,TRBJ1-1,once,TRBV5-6,TGTGCCAGCAGCCCCCCGACAGGGAAGGCCACTGAAGCTTTCTTT,CASSPPTGKATEAFF
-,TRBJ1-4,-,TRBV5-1,TGCGCCAGCAGCTTGGAAGGCGGAGGTGGTGAAAAACTGTTTTTT,CASSLEGGGGEKLFF
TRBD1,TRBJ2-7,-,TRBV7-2,TGTGCCAGCAGCTGGACAGGGGGCCCCTACGAGCAGTACTTC,CASSWTGGPYEQYF
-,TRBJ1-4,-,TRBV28,TGTGCCAGCCAAGCGCCCTCTCAGGGTAACTTTAATGAAAAACTGTTTTTT,CASQAPSQGNFNEKLFF
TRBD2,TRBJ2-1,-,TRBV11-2,TGTGCCAGCAGTCCCGGTCGGGGGAGGGGCCACAATGAGCAGTTCTTC,CASSPGRGRGHNEQFF